The 5 T cell receptor beta chains in this list originate from one sample, sequenced in a study of beta chain features in type 1 diabetes. Every isolated RNA sample was fully reverse transcribed, so sequencing captured expressed TCRB transcripts. Data came from immunoSEQ multiplex PCR; TCRdb stores just in-frame clones and leaves some out. The data contain some 150,000 clones, roughly 10% of them singletons. The specimen was naive CD4+ T cells from blood. The receptors derive from a man younger than 35 in good health.

This chain links TRBV7-2 with TRBJ2-5, with 9 bases matching TRBD1. The CDR3 runs to 15 residues. V gave up 3 bases and J gave up 2 bases; unmatched junction bases: 4. Germline V gene sequence: CDR1 SGHTA, CDR2 FQGNSA. The CDR3, as DNA: TGTGCCAGCAGCTTTTTCGGGACAGGGCAAGAGACCCAGTACTTC. Translation: CASSFFGTGQETQYF.

In its sample, this clone was seen a few times. Written as DNA, the CDR3 is TGTGCTAGTCAACCGGGACACTTAAACACCGGGGAGCTGTTTTTT. Its protein product is CASQPGHLNTGELFF. The chain joins TRBV12-5 to TRBJ2-2, with D maybe TRBD1 (6 bases). Germline V gene lookup returns CDR1 LGHNT and CDR2 FRNRAP. V lost 8 bases to trimming and J lost 2 bases, with 15 bases between them. The CDR3 is made up of 15 amino acids.

CDR3 sequence (DNA): TGTGCCAGCAGTCAGGGACAGGGTTTTGAGTTCATGTACACAGATACGCAGTATTTT. Its protein product is CASSQGQGFEFMYTDTQYF. The chain couples TRBV28 to TRBJ2-3; TRBD1 matches 9 bases. Trimming at V came to 5 bases and at J to 2 bases, leaving 17 bases not matched to a gene. From germline, CDR1 is MDHEN and CDR2 SYDVKM. The CDR3 extends over 19 amino acids. Combining the CDR3 with reference TRBV28 and TRBJ2-3 gives the whole variable domain DVKVTQSSRYLVKRTGEKVFLECVQDMDHENMFWYRQDPGLGLRLIYFSYDVKMKEKGDIPEGYSVSREKKERFSLILESASTNQTSMYLCASSQGQGFEFMYTDTQYFGPGTRLTVL.

The chain recombines TRBV18 with TRBJ2-7; 8 bases agree with TRBD2. The closer fit of TRBJ2-5 to the DNA end suggests the J call may be wrong. Germline V gives CDR1 KGHSH, CDR2 LQKENI. The CDR3 contains 14 residues. CDR3 nucleotide sequence: TGTGCCAGCTCACCAGTAGCGGGGCAAGAGACCCAGTACTTC. Its translation is CASSPVAGQETQYF.

This sequence joins TRBV12-5 and TRBJ1-6, with D possibly matching TRBD1 (5 bases). CDR3 length equals 18 residues. Trimming removed 2 bases at V and 2 bases at J, with 16 bases between. In germline, CDR1 is LGHNT, CDR2 FRNRAP. The chain's CDR3 is CASGLLRGTDPYNSPLHF. The CDR3 DNA reads as TGTGCTAGTGGTTTGCTACGCGGGACCGATCCCTATAATTCACCCCTCCACTTT.